This T cell receptor (beta chain) stems from a study of radiotherapy plus CTLA-4 blockade in lung cancer. Method: immunoSEQ multiplex PCR; TCRdb's copy keeps in-frame clones and lacks some. Among approximately 80,000 clones, roughly 69% were seen once, and the ten largest hold over 9%. Germline assignment: CDR1 MDHEN and CDR2 SYDVKM. V dropped 1 base and J dropped 5 bases, with 8 bases sitting between them. This CDR3 contains 13 residues. V is TRBV28 and J is TRBJ2-5; no firm D call. Sequencing used peripheral blood, obtained from a patient treated with radiotherapy plus ipilimumab. This TCR derives from a human donor with non-small cell lung cancer whose response to radiotherapy plus ipilimumab could not be evaluated. This chain's CDR3 is CASSLLTRETQYF. CDR3 in DNA: TGTGCCAGCAGTTTATTAACGCGGGAGACCCAGTACTTC.